The rows below give T cell receptor beta chains drawn from one sample of a study of radiotherapy plus CTLA-4 blockade in lung cancer. Using immunoSEQ multiplex PCR, the repertoire was profiled, and TCRdb retains in-frame clones only, with some absent. In the table there are 35,000 to 45,000 clones, roughly three quarters of which are singletons. Sequences were derived from peripheral blood, sampled from a patient treated with radiotherapy plus ipilimumab. The origin of the receptors is a human donor with non-small cell lung cancer whose response to radiotherapy plus ipilimumab could not be evaluated. The CDR3 runs from the conserved cysteine through the conserved F or W. The order of the fields is J gene, clone size, V gene, D gene, CDR3 DNA, CDR3 protein. D genes are given only for firm matches. Clone size is given for some rows only: seen once, a few or many times, or a class if the clone is expanded.

TRBJ2-5 NA TRBV5-1 NA TGCGCCAGCAGCTTGGACAGACAAGAGACCCAGTACTTC CASSLDRQETQYF
TRBJ2-2 NA TRBV5-1 TRBD2 TGCGCCAGCAGCCCGGGACTAGCGAAGAACACCGGGGAGCTGTTTTTT CASSPGLAKNTGELFF
TRBJ2-7 NA TRBV6-5 NA TGTGCCAGCAGTTACGGACAGTTCTACGAGCAGTACTTC CASSYGQFYEQYF
TRBJ2-5 NA TRBV29-1 NA TGCAGCGTTGAAGAGTTCACAGGGAGTTCGGAGACCCAGTACTTC CSVEEFTGSSETQYF
TRBJ1-1 NA TRBV30 TRBD1 TGTGCCTGGAGTGCGACCGGACAGGGGGCCGCTGAAGCTTTCTTT CAWSATGQGAAEAFF
TRBJ2-7 NA TRBV25-1 TRBD1 TGTGCCAGCAGTGAAGCGACAGGGACCTACGAGCAGTACTTC CASSEATGTYEQYF
TRBJ2-3 once TRBV7-9 TRBD2 TGTGCCAGCAGCTCCCGGCGGGGGGCAGCGGGCACAGATACGCAGTATTTT CASSSRRGAAGTDTQYF
TRBJ2-1 NA TRBV5-1 NA TGCGCCAGCAGCTTGATTAGCCCTAGCTCCTACAATGAGCAGTTCTTC CASSLISPSSYNEQFF
TRBJ1-4 NA TRBV18 TRBD1 TGTGCCAGCTCACCACGTACAGGGGGCTTAACTGAAAAACTGTTTTTT CASSPRTGGLTEKLFF
TRBJ2-3 once TRBV28 TRBD1 TGTGCCAGCAGTTTCGGGACAGGACGCACAGATACGCAGTATTTT CASSFGTGRTDTQYF
TRBJ2-7 once TRBV29-1 TRBD2 TGCAGCGTTGCCGGGACTAGCGTATCCTACGAGCAGTACTTC CSVAGTSVSYEQYF
TRBJ1-2 NA TRBV28 NA TGTGCCAGCAGTGTCGATGGGGGCAACTATGGCTACACCTTC CASSVDGGNYGYTF
TRBJ2-1 NA TRBV4-2 TRBD1 TGTGCCAGCAGCCCCCGGACAGGGAATGAGCAGTTCTTC CASSPRTGNEQFF
TRBJ2-5 NA TRBV29-1 TRBD2 TGCAGCGTTGAGGAGCGGGGGGAGACCCAGTACTTC CSVEERGETQYF
TRBJ1-2 NA TRBV19 NA TGTGCCAGTAGTACTGAGTACTATGGCTACACCTTC CASSTEYYGYTF
TRBJ2-5 NA TRBV5-1 TRBD2 TGCGCCAGCAGCAAACTAGCGGGGCAACAAGAGACCCAGTACTTC CASSKLAGQQETQYF
TRBJ1-1 once TRBV5-1 NA TGCGCCAGCAGCTGGGGTGGAGGAGGGGCCGGGAACACTGAAGCTTTCTTT CASSWGGGGAGNTEAFF
TRBJ1-2 few TRBV11-2 TRBD1 TGTGCCAGCAGCACCGAATACATCCAGGGGGACTACTATGGCTACACCTTC CASSTEYIQGDYYGYTF
TRBJ2-1 NA TRBV28 TRBD2 TGTGCCAGCAGTTATGCGAGCGGGAGGGCCATCAATGAGCAGTTCTTC CASSYASGRAINEQFF
TRBJ2-1 once TRBV6-5 TRBD1 TGTGCCAGCATTCCGGGACAGACTTACAATGAGCAGTTCTTC CASIPGQTYNEQFF
TRBJ2-1 NA TRBV11-3 NA TGTGCCAGCAGTCTCGGACTTGCCTCCTACAATGAGCAGTTCTTC CASSLGLASYNEQFF
TRBJ2-7 once TRBV28 TRBD1 TGTGCCAGCAGCTGGACAGGGGGCATGTACGAGCAGTACTTC CASSWTGGMYEQYF
TRBJ2-1 NA TRBV7-2 TRBD2 TGTGCCAGCAGCTTGGGGCGGGGGGAAAATGAGCAGTTCTTC CASSLGRGENEQFF
TRBJ2-3 NA TRBV7-9 NA TGTGCCAGCAGCTTAGTGCAGGGCCACAGTACGCAGTATTTT CASSLVQGHSTQYF
TRBJ2-3 NA TRBV5-6 TRBD2 TGTGCCAGCAGCCGGGGTAGCGGGAGCACAGATACGCAGTATTTT CASSRGSGSTDTQYF
TRBJ1-2 once TRBV6-5 TRBD1 TGTGCCAGCAGTTACTACGGGACAGGGCTCACCTTC CASSYYGTGLTF
TRBJ2-2 once TRBV4-1 NA TGCGCCAGCAGCCAAGATCCCCAGGGGGGTCCCGGGGAGCTGTTTTTT CASSQDPQGGPGELFF
TRBJ2-7 NA TRBV2 NA TGTGCCAGCAGTGTTCAAGCTCCCACGAAAAACTACGAGCAGTACTTC CASSVQAPTKNYEQYF
TRBJ1-5 NA TRBV19 NA TGTGCCAGTAGTATAGAGCCAGGGTATCAGCCCCAGCATTTT CASSIEPGYQPQHF
TRBJ1-1 NA TRBV5-1 TRBD1 TGCGCCAGCAGCTTCCCCCGGGACAGGGTAGCGGTGGTCACTGAAGCTTTCTTT CASSFPRDRVAVVTEAFF
TRBJ2-7 NA TRBV5-3 NA TGTGCCAGAAGCTTGCGGGGAATAGGGCTCTCCGAGCAGTACTTC CARSLRGIGLSEQYF
TRBJ2-7 NA TRBV15 TRBD1 TGTGCCACCAGCGGGACAGGGGGTCAGCGATACGAGCAGTACTTC CATSGTGGQRYEQYF
TRBJ1-2 NA TRBV18 NA TGTGCCAGCTCAGAGTTGGGGGCGAACCGACAGTCTAACTATGGCTACACCTTC CASSELGANRQSNYGYTF
TRBJ2-7 NA TRBV5-1 NA TGCGCCAGCAGCTTGGAGGGTACTTGGACCCGGGGGAACGAGCAGTACTTC CASSLEGTWTRGNEQYF
TRBJ2-7 NA TRBV28 TRBD2 TGTGCCAGCAGTTTTCCTAGCGGGGGATTTTACGAGCAGTACTTC CASSFPSGGFYEQYF
TRBJ1-5 NA TRBV6-1 NA TGTGCCAGCAGTGACTATGAGGCTCGAAATCAGCCCCAGCATTTT CASSDYEARNQPQHF
TRBJ2-7 NA TRBV2 TRBD2 TGTGCCAGCAGTGCGGGACTAGGGTACGAGCAGTACTTC CASSAGLGYEQYF
TRBJ1-2 NA TRBV9 NA TGTGCCAGCAGCGTACAAGGGGTGGCTGGCTACACCTTC CASSVQGVAGYTF
TRBJ2-5 NA TRBV7-8 NA TGTGCCAGCAGCTTAGAAGGGGCGAGACACCAAGAGACCCAGTACTTC CASSLEGARHQETQYF
TRBJ2-7 NA TRBV29-1 NA TGCAGCGCAGGGGACACGAGGGAGCAGTACTTC CSAGDTREQYF
TRBJ1-5 NA TRBV5-4 NA TGTGCCAGCAGCTCCCCTAATCAGCCCCAGCATTTT CASSSPNQPQHF
TRBJ2-7 NA TRBV28 NA TGTGCCAGCAGAGGGGGGGTGTGGAGTTACGAGCAGTACTTC CASRGGVWSYEQYF
TRBJ1-3 NA TRBV6-5 NA TGTGCCAGCAGTTACTCCGCGACTAGCTCTGGAAACACCATATATTTT CASSYSATSSGNTIYF
TRBJ2-7 once TRBV7-2 NA TGTGCCAGCAGCTTAGGGCAGGTACCCTCCTACGAGCAGTACTTC CASSLGQVPSYEQYF
TRBJ2-7 NA TRBV28 NA TGTGCCAGCAGTTTATTAGGCCTAGCGCTGGCAGGGGAGCAGTACTTC CASSLLGLALAGEQYF
TRBJ2-3 NA TRBV7-9 TRBD2 TGTGCCACCCTAGCGGAGGGCACAGATACGCAGTATTTT CATLAEGTDTQYF
TRBJ1-5 few TRBV7-9 NA TGTGCCAGCAGCTTATTTGAGGATCAGCCCCAGCATTTT CASSLFEDQPQHF
TRBJ2-7 NA TRBV5-1 TRBD2 TGCGCCAGCAGCCTAGGACTAGCGGGGGGGCCATTGTCGCCGCAGTACTTC CASSLGLAGGPLSPQYF
TRBJ2-7 NA TRBV2 TRBD1 TGTGCCAGCAGGACAGGGGGAGGGGAGCAGTACTTC CASRTGGGEQYF
TRBJ1-5 NA TRBV6-6 NA TGTGCCAGCAGTCCATCGGGGGGCAATCAGCCCCAGCATTTT CASSPSGGNQPQHF
TRBJ2-7 NA TRBV15 NA TGTGCCACCAGCAGAGATACTCCTCCGGGACTTCAGCCAGAGCAGTACTTC CATSRDTPPGLQPEQYF